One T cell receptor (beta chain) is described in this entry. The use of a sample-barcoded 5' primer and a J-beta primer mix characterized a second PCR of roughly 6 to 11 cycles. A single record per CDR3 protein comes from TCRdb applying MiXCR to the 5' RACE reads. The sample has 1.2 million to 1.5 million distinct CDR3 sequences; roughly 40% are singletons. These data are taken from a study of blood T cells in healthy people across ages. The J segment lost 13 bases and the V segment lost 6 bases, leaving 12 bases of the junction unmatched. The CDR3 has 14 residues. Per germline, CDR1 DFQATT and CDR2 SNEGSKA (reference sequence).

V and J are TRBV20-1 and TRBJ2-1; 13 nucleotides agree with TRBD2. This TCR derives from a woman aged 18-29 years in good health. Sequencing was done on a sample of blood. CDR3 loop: CSAEGTSGIETQFF. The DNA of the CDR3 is TGCAGTGCCGAGGGGACTAGCGGGATCGAGACCCAGTTCTTC.